This T cell receptor (beta chain) was sequenced in a study of T cell responses to AZD1222 COVID-19 vaccine. Germline CDR1 LNHDA, CDR2 SQIVND (reference sequence). The CDR3 contains 12 residues. Deletions cut 5 bases from V and 14 bases from J, with 15 bases between. Profiling relied on immunoSEQ multiplex PCR, and the TCRdb table lists in-frame clones only, not all of them. The data hold some 180,000 clones, with about nine tenths observed a single time. The chain couples TRBV19 to TRBJ1-4; D is perhaps TRBD1 (5 bases). The sequence was obtained from an adult who received the AZD1222 COVID-19 vaccine. This specimen consisted of peripheral blood, obtained 28 days after the second AZD1222 dose. The CDR3 here is CASSLQGGRLFF. CDR3 bases: TGTGCCAGTAGTCTCCAGGGAGGACGTCTGTTTTTT.